This T cell receptor (beta chain) was sequenced during a study of shared T cell receptors in the human thymus. The CDR3 is made up of 17 amino acids. Per the germline V gene, CDR1 is SNHLY and CDR2 is FYNNEI. Trimming at V came to 4 bases and at J to 0 bases, leaving 6 bases not matched to a gene. TCRdb's copy holds only in-frame clones and misses some; the assay was immunoSEQ multiplex PCR. The table has roughly 710,000 clones, roughly 88% seen once. A further study also used this sample, focusing on human thymus T cells. That paper adds: Repertoires from thymus and blood appeared to show biased V and J gene usage. The related literature has documented a marked overlap of thymic repertoires among unrelated individuals.

The rearrangement links TRBV2 to TRBJ2-5; 12 bases fit TRBD2. The TCR originated in a girl younger than two with a congenital heart defect. The sequenced material came from thymocytes. The CDR3 loop is CASSVGLAGRHQETQYF. The CDR3 DNA sequence: TGTGCCAGCAGTGTAGGACTAGCGGGGCGTCACCAAGAGACCCAGTACTTC. Variable domain in full (rest from reference TRBV2 and TRBJ2-5): EPEVTQTPSHQVTQMGQEVILRCVPISNHLYFYWYRQILGQKVEFLVSFYNNEISEKSEIFDDQFSVERPDGSNFTLKIRSTKLEDSAMYFCASSVGLAGRHQETQYFGPGTRLLVL.